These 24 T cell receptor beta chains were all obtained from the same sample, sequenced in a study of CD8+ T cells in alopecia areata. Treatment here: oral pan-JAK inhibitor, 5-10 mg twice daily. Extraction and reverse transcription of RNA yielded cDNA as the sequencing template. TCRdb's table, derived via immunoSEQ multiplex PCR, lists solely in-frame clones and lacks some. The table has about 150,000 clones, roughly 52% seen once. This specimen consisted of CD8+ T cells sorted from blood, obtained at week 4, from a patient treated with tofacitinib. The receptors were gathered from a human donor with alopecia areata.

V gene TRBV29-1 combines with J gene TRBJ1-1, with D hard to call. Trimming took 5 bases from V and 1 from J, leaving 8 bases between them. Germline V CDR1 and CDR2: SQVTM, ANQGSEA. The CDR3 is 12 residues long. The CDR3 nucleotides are TGCAGCGTTCGAGGTCCGAACACTGAAGCTTTCTTT. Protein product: CSVRGPNTEAFF.

As DNA, the CDR3 is TGTGCCAGCAGCACACAGGGGATCTACGAGCAGTACTTC. Its translation is CASSTQGIYEQYF. The rearrangement uses TRBV5-6 and TRBJ2-7, with 7 bases fitting TRBD1. The CDR3 has 13 residues. Germline V gene data show CDR1 as SGHDT and CDR2 as YYEEEE. V trimming: 4 bases; J trimming: 3 bases; junction bases outside the gene matches: 4.

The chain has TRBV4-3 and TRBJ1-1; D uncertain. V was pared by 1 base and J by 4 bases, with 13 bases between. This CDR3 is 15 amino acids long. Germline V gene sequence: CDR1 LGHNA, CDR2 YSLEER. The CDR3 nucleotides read TGCGCCAGCAGCCAAGCTCTCCCACCAGGCACTGAAGCTTTCTTT. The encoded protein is CASSQALPPGTEAFF.

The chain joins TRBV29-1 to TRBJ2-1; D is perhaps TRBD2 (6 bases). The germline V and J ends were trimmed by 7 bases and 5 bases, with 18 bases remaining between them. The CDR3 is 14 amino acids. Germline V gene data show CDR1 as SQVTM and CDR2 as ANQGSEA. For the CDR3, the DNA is TGCAGCGGAAGGGAGGTTTCAAACAACAATGAGCAGTTCTTC. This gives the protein CSGREVSNNNEQFF.

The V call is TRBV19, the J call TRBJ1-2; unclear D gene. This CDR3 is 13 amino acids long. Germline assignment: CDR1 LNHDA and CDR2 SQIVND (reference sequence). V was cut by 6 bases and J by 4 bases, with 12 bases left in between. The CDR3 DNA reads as TGTGCCAGTAGCCAAGGACTCCTCTATGGCTACACCTTC. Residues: CASSQGLLYGYTF. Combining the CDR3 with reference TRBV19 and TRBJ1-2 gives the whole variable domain DGGITQSPKYLFRKEGQNVTLSCEQNLNHDAMYWYRQDPGQGLRLIYYSQIVNDFQKGDIAEGYSVSREKKESFPLTVTSAQKNPTAFYLCASSQGLLYGYTFGSGTRLTVV.

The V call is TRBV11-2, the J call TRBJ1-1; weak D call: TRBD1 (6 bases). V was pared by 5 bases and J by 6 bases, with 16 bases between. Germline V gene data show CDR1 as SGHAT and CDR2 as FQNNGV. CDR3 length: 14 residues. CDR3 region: CASSRRDTGAEAFF. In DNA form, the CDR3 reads TGTGCCAGCAGCCGCAGGGACACGGGCGCTGAAGCTTTCTTT.

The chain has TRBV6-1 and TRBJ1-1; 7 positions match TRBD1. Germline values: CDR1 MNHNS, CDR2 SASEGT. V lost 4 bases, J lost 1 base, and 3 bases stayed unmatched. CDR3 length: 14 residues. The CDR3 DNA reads TGTGCCAGCAGTGGTCGGACAGGGAACACTGAAGCTTTCTTT. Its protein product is CASSGRTGNTEAFF.

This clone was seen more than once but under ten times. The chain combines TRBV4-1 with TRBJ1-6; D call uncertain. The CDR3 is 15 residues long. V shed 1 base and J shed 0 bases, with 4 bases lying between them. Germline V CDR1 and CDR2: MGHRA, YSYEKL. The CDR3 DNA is TGCGCCAGCAGCCAAGCTGGCTCCTATAATTCACCCCTCCACTTT. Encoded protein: CASSQAGSYNSPLHF.

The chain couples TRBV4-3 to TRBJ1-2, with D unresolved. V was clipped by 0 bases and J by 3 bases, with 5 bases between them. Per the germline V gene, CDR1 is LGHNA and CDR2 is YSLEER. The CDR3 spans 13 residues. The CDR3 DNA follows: TGCGCCAGCAGCCAAGACGGCTACTATGGCTACACCTTC. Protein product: CASSQDGYYGYTF.

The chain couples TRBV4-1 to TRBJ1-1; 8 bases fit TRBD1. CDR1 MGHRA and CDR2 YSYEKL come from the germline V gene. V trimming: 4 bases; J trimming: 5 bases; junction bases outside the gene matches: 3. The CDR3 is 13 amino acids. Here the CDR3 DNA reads TGCGCCAGCAGCCCTACAGGGGGTACTGAAGCTTTCTTT. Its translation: CASSPTGGTEAFF.

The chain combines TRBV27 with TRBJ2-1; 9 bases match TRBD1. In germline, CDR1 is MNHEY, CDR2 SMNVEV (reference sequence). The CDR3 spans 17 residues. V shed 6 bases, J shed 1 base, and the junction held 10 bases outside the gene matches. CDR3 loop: CASSPGAGTGSYNEQFF. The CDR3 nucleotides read TGTGCCAGCAGCCCCGGTGCCGGGACAGGGTCCTACAATGAGCAGTTCTTC.

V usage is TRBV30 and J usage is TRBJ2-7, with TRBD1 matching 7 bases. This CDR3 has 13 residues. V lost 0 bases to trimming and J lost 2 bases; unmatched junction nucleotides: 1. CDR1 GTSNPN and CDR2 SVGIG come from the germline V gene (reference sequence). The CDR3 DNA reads TGTGCCTGGAGTGTAGGGACAGCCTACGAGCAGTACTTC. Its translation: CAWSVGTAYEQYF. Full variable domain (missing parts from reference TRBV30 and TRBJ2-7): SQTIHQWPATLVQPVGSPLSLECTVEGTSNPNLYWYRQAAGRGLQLLFYSVGIGQISSEVPQNLSASRPQDRQFILSSKKLLLSDSGFYLCAWSVGTAYEQYFGPGTRLTVT.

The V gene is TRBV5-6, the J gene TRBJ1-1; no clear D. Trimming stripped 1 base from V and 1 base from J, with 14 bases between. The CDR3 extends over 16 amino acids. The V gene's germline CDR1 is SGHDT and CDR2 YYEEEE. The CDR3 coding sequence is TGTGCCAGCAGCTTGAGGCAGTTAAAGGCGAACACTGAAGCTTTCTTT. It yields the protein CASSLRQLKANTEAFF.

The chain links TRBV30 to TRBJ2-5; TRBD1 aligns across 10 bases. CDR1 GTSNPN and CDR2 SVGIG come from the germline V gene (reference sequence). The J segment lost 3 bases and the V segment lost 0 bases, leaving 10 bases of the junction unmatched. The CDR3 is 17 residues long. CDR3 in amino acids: CAWSVLGGTGDEETQYF. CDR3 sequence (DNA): TGTGCCTGGAGTGTATTGGGGGGGACAGGGGATGAAGAGACCCAGTACTTC.

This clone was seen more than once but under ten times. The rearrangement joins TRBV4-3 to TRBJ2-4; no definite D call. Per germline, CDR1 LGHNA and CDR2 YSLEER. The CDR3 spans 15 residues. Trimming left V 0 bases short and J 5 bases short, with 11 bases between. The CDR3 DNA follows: TGCGCCAGCAGCCAAGATCGGCAAAGCCAAAACATTCAGTACTTC. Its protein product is CASSQDRQSQNIQYF.

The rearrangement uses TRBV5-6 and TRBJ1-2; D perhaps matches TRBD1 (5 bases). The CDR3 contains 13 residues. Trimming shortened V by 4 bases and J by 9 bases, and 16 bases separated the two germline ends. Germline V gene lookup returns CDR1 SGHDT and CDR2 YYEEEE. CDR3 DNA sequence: TGTGCCAGCAGCCCTTGGGGCGGGGAGAGCTACACCTTC. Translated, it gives CASSPWGGESYTF.

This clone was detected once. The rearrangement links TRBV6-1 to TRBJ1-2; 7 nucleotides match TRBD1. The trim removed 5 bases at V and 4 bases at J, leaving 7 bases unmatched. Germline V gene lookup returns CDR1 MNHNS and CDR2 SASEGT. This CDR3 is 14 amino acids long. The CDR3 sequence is CASSPRQGRYGYTF. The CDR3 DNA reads TGTGCCAGCAGTCCAAGACAGGGTCGCTATGGCTACACCTTC.

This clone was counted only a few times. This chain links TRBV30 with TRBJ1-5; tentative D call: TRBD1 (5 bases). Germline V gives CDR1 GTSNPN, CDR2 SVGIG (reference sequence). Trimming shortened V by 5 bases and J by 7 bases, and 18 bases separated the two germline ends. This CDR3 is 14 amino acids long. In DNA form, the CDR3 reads TGTGCCTGGTCCTCCCGGGGGGGTCGGCAGCCCCAGCATTTT. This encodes CAWSSRGGRQPQHF. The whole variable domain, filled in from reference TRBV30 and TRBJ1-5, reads SQTIHQWPATLVQPVGSPLSLECTVEGTSNPNLYWYRQAAGRGLQLLFYSVGIGQISSEVPQNLSASRPQDRQFILSSKKLLLSDSGFYLCAWSSRGGRQPQHFGDGTRLSIL.

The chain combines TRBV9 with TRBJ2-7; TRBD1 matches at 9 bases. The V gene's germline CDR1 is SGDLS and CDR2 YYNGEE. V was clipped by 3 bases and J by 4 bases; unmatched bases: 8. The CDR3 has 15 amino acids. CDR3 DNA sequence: TGTGCCAGCAGCGCCGGGACAGGGTTTAATTACGAGCAGTACTTC. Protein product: CASSAGTGFNYEQYF.

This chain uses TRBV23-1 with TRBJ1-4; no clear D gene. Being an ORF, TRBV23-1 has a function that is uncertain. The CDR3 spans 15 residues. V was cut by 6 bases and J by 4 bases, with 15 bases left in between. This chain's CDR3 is CASSQAVGVNEKLFF. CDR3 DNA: TGCGCCAGCAGCCAAGCGGTTGGCGTTAATGAAAAACTGTTTTTT.

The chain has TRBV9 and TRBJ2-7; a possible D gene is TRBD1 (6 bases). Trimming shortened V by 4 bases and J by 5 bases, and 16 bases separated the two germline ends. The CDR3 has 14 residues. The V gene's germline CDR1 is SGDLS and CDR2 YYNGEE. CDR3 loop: CASSPGTRRHEQYF. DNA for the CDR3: TGTGCCAGCAGCCCCGGGACAAGGAGACACGAGCAGTACTTC. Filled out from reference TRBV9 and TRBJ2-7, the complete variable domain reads DSGVTQTPKHLITATGQRVTLRCSPRSGDLSVYWYQQSLDQGLQFLIQYYNGEERAKGNILERFSAQQFPDLHSELNLSSLELGDSALYFCASSPGTRRHEQYFGPGTRLTVT.

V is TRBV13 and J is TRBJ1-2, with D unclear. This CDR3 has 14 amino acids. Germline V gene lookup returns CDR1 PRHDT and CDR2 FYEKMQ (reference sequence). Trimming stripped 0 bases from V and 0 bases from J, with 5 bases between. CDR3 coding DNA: TGTGCCAGCAGCTTAGGCGAAGCTAACTATGGCTACACCTTC. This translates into CASSLGEANYGYTF.

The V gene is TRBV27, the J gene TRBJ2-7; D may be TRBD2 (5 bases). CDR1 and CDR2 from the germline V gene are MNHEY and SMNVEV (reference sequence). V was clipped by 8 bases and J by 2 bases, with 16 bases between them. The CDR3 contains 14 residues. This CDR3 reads CASSERDSTYEQYF. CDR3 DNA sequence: TGTGCCAGCTCGGAGAGGGATTCCACCTACGAGCAGTACTTC.

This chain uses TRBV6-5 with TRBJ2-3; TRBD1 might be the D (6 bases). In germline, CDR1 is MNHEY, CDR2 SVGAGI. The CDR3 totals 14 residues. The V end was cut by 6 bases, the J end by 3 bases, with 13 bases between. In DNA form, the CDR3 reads TGTGCCAGCAGAACAGGGCAGGGGACAGATACGCAGTATTTT. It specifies CASRTGQGTDTQYF.